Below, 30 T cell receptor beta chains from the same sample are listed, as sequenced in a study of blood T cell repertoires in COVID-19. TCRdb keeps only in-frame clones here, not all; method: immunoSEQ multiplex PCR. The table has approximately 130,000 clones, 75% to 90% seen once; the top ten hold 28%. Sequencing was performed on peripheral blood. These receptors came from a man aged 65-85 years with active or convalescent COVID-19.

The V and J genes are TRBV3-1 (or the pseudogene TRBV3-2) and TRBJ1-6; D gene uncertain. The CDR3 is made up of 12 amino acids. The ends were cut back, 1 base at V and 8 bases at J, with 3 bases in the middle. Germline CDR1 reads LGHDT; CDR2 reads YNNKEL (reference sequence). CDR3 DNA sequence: TGTGCCAGCAGCCAAGCCGATTCACCCCTCCACTTT. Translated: CASSQADSPLHF.

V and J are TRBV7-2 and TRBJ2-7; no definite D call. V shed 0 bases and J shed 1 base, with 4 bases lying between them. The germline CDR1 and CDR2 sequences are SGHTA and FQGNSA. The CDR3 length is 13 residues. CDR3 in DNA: TGTGCCAGCAGCTTAGCGCGGTCCTACGAGCAGTACTTC. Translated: CASSLARSYEQYF. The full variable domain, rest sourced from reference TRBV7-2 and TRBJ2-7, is GAGVSQSPSNKVTEKGKDVELRCDPISGHTALYWYRQSLGQGLEFLIYFQGNSAPDKSGLPSDRFSAERTGGSVSTLTIQRTQQEDSAVYLCASSLARSYEQYFGPGTRLTVT.

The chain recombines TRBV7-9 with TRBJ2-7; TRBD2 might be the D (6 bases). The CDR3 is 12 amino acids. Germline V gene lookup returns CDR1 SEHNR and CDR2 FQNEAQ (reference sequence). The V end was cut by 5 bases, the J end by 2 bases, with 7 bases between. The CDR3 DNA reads TGTGCCAGCAGCCGGGGGACCTACGAGCAGTACTTC. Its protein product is CASSRGTYEQYF.

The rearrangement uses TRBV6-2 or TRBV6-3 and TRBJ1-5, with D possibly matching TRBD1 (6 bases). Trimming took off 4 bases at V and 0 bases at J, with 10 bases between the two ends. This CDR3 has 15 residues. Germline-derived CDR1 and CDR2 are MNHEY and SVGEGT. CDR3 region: CASSFGQNSNQPQHF. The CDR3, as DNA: TGTGCCAGCAGTTTCGGACAGAATAGCAATCAGCCCCAGCATTTT.

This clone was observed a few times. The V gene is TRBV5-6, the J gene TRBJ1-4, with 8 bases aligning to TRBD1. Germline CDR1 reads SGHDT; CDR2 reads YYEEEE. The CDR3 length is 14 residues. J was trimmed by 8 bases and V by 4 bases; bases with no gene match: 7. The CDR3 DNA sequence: TGTGCCAGCAGCGTGACAGGGGCAAGGGAAAAACTGTTTTTT. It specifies CASSVTGAREKLFF.

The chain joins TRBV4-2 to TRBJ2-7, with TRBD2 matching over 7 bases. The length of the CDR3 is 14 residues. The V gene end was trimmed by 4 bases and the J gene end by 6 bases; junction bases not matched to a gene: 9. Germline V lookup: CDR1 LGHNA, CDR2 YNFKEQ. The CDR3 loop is CASSLIGLDGEQYF. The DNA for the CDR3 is TGTGCCAGCAGCCTAATAGGACTAGATGGCGAGCAGTACTTC.

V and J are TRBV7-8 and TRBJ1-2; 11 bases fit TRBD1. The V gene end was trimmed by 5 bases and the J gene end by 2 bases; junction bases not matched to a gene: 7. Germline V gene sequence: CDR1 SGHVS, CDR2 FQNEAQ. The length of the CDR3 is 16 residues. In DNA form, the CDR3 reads TGTGCCAGCAGCAGAGGACAGGGGGCCTTAAACTATGGCTACACCTTC. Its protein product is CASSRGQGALNYGYTF.

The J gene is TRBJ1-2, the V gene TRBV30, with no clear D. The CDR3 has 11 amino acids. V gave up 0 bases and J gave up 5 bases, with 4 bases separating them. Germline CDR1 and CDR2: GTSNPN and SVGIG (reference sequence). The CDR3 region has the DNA TGTGCCTGGAGTGTGGCATATGGCTACACCTTC. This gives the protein CAWSVAYGYTF.

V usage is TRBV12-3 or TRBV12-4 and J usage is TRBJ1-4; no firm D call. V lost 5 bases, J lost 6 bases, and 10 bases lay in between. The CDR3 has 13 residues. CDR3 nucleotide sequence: TGTGCCAGCAGTCCTACAGAGTATGAAAAACTGTTTTTT. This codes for CASSPTEYEKLFF.

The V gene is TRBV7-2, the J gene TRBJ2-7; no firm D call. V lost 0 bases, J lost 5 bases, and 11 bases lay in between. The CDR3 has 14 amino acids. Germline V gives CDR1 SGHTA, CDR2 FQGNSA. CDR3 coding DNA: TGTGCCAGCAGCTTAGCGCTAATAGCTCACGAGCAGTACTTC. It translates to CASSLALIAHEQYF.

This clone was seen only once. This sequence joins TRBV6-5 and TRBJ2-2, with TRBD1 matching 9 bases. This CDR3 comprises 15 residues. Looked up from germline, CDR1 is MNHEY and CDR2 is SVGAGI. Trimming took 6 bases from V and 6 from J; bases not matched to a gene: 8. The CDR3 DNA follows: TGTGCCAGCAGCGCCGGGACAGGGTCCCCCGGGGAGCTGTTTTTT. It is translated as CASSAGTGSPGELFF.

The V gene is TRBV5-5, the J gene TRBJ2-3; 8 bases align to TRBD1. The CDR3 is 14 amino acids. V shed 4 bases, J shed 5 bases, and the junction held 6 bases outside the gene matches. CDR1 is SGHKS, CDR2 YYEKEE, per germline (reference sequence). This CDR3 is CASSPGQGRDTQYF. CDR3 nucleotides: TGTGCCAGCAGCCCCGGACAGGGCCGAGATACGCAGTATTTT.

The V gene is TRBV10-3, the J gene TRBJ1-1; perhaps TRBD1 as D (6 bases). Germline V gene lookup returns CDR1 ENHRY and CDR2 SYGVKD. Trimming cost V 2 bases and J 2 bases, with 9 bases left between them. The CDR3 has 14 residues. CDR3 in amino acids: CAISETTGNTEAFF. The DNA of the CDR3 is TGTGCCATCAGTGAGACGACAGGAAACACTGAAGCTTTCTTT.

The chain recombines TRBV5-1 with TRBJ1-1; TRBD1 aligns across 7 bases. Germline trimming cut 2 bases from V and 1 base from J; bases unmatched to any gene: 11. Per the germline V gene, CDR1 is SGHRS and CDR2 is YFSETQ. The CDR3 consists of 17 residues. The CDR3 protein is CASSLTYRDSGNTEAFF. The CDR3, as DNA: TGCGCCAGCAGCTTAACGTACCGGGACAGTGGGAACACTGAAGCTTTCTTT.

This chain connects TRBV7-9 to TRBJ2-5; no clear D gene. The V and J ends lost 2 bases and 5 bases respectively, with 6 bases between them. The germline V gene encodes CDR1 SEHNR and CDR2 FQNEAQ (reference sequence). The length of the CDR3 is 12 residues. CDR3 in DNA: TGTGCCAGCAGCTTAACTGAGGAGACCCAGTACTTC. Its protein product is CASSLTEETQYF.

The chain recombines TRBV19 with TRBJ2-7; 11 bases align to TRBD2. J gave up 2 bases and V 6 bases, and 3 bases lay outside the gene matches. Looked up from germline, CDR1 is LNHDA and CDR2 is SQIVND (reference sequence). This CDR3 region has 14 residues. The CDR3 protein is CASRGTSGAYEQYF. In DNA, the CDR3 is TGTGCCAGTAGGGGGACTAGCGGTGCCTACGAGCAGTACTTC.

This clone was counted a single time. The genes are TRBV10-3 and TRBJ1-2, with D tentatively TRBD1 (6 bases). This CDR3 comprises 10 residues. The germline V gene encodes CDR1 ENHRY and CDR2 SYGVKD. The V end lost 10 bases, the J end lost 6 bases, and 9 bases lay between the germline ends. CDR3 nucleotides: TGTGCCAGCCGGACAGATGGCTACACCTTC. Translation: CASRTDGYTF.

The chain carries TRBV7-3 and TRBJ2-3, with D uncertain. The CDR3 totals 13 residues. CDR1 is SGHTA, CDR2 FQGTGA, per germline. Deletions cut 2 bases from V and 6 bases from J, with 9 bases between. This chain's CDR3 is CASSLSHSDTQYF. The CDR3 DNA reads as TGTGCCAGCAGCTTATCCCACTCGGATACGCAGTATTTT.

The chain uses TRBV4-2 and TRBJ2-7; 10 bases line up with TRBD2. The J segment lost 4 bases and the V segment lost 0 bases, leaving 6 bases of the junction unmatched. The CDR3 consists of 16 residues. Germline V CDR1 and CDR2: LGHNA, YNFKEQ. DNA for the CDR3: TGTGCCAGCAGCCAAGACCCGAAGCGGGGGGGATACGAGCAGTACTTC. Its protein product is CASSQDPKRGGYEQYF.

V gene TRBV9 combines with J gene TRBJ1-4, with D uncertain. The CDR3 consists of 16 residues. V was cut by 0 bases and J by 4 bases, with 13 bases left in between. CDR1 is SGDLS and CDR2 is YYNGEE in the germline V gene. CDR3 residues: CASSVGAASINEKLFF. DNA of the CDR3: TGTGCCAGCAGCGTAGGGGCAGCTTCAATTAATGAAAAACTGTTTTTT.

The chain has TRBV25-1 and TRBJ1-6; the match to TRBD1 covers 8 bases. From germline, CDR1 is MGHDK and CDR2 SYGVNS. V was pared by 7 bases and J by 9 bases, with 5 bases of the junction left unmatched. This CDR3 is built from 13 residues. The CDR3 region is CASTDREGSPLHF. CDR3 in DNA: TGTGCCAGCACGGACAGGGAGGGTTCACCCCTCCACTTT.

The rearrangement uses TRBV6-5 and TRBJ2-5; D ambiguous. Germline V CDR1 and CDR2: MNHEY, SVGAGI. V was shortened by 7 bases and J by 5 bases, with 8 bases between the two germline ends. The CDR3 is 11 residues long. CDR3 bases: TGTGCCAGCACGGTAGTGGAGACCCAGTACTTC. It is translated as CASTVVETQYF.

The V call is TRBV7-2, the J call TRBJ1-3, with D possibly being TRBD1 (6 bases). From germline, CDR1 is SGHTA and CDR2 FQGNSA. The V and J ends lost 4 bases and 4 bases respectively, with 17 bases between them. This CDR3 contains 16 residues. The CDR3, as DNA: TGTGCCAGCAGCTGGGGGCAGGGCCCCAGAGGAAACACCATATATTTT. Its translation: CASSWGQGPRGNTIYF.

The CDR3 region has the DNA TGCGCCATACAGGTGAACACCGGGGAGCTGTTTTTT. This sequence encodes CAIQVNTGELFF. The V gene is TRBV4-1, the J gene TRBJ2-2; tentatively, D is TRBD1 (5 bases). The CDR3 sequence is 12 residues long. Germline CDR1 and CDR2: MGHRA and YSYEKL. The germline V and J ends were trimmed by 10 bases and 1 base, with 7 bases remaining between them.

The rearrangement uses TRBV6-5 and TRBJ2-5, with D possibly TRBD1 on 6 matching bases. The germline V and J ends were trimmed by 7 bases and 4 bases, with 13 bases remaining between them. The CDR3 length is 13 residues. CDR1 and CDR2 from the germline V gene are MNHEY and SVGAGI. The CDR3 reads CASKQGGGETQYF. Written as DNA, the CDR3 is TGTGCCAGCAAACAGGGTGGTGGAGAGACCCAGTACTTC.

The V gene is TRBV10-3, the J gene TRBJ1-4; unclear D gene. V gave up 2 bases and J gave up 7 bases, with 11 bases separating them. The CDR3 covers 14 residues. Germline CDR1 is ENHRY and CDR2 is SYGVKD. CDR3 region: CAISEGPVSEKLFF. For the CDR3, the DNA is TGTGCCATCAGTGAGGGGCCGGTGAGTGAAAAACTGTTTTTT.

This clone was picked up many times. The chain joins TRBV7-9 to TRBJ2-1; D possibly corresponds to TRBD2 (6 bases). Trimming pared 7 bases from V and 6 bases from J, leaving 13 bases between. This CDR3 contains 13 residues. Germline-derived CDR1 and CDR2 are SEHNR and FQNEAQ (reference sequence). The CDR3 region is CASILGSSNEQFF. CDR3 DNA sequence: TGTGCCAGCATTCTCGGGAGCTCCAATGAGCAGTTCTTC.

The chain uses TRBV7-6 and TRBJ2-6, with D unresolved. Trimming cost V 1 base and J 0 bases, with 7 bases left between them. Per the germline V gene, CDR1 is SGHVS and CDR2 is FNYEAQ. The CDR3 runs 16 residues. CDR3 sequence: CASSLGPGSGANVLTF. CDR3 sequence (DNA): TGTGCCAGCAGCTTAGGTCCAGGCTCTGGGGCCAACGTCCTGACTTTC.

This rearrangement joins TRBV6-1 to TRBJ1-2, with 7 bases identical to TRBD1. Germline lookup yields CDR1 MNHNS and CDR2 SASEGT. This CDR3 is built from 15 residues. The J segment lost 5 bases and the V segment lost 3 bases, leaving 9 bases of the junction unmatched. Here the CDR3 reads CASSEGRQGWYGYTF. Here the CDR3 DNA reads TGTGCCAGCAGTGAGGGGAGACAGGGATGGTATGGCTACACCTTC.

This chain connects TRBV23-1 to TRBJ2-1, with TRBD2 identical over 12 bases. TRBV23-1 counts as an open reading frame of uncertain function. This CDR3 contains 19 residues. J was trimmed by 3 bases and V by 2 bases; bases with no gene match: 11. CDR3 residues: CASSQPGASGRVFYNEQFF. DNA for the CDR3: TGCGCCAGCAGTCAACCAGGGGCTAGCGGGAGGGTTTTCTACAATGAGCAGTTCTTC.